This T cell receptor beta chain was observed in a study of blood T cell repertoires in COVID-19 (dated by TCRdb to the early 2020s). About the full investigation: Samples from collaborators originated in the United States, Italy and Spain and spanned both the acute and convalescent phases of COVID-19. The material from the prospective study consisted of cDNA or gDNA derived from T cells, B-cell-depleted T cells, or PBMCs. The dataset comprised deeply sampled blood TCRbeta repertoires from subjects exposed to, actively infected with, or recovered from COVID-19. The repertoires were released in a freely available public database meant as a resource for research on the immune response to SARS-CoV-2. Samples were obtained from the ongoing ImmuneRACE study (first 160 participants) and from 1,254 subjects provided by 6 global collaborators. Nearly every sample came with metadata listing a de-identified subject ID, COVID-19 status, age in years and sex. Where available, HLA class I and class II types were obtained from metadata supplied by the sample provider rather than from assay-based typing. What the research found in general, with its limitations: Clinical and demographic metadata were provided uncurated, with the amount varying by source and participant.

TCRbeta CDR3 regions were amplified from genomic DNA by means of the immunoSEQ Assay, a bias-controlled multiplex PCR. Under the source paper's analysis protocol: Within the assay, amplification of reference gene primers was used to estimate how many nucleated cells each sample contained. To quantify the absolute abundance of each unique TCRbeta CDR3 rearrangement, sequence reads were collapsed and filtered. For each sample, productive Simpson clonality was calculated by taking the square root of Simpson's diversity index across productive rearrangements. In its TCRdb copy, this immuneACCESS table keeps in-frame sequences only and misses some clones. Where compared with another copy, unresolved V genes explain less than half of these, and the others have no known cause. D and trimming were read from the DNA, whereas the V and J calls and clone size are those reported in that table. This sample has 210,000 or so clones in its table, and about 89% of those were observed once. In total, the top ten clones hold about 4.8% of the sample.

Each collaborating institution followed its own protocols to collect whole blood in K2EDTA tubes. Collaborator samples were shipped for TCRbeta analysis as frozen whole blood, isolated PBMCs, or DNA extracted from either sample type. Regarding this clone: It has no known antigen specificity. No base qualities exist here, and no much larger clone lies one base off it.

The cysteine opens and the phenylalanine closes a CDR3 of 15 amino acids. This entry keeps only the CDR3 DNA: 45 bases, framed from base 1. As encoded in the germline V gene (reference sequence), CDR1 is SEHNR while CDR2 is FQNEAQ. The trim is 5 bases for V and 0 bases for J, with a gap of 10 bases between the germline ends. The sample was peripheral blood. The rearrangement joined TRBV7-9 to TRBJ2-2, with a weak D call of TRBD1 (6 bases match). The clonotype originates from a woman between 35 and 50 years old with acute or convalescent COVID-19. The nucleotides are TGTGCCAGCAGCCCGCAGGGGCCGAACACCGGGGAGCTGTTTTTT. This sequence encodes CASSPQGPNTGELFF.